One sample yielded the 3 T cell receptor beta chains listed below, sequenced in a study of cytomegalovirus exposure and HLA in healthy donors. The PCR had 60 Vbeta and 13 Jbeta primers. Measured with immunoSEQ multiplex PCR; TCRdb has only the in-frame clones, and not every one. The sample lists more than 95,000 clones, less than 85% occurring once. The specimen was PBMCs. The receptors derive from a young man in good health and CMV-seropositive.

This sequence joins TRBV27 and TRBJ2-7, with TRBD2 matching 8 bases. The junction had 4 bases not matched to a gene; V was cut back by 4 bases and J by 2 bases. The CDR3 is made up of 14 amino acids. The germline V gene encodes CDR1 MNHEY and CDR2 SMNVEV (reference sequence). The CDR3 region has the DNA TGTGCCAGCAGTTACGGGGGGGCGACCTACGAGCAGTACTTC. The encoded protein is CASSYGGATYEQYF.

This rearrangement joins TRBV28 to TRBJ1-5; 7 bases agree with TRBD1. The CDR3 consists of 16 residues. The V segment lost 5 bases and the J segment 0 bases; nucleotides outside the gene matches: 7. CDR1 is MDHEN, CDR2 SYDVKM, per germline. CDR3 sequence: CASSPMDRYSNQPQHF. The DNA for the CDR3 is TGTGCCAGCAGTCCAATGGACAGGTATAGCAATCAGCCCCAGCATTTT.

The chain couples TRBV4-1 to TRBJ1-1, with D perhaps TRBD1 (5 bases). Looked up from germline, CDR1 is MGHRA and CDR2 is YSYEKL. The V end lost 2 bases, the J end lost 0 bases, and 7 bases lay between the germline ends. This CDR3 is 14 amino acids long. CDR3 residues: CASSQQGMNTEAFF. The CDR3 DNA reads TGCGCCAGCAGCCAACAGGGCATGAACACTGAAGCTTTCTTT.